This T cell receptor beta chain appears in the sequencing data of a study of neurological immune-mediated disorders. V dropped 5 bases and J dropped 7; count of bases not matched to a gene: 11. The germline CDR1 and CDR2 sequences are MNHEY and SVGEGT. The CDR3 length is 16 residues. At least ten counts were recorded for this clonotype. Its antigen is undetermined. The cDNA was produced through 5'RACE with 10-nucleotide random UMIs. TCRdb recomputed calls from the 5' RACE reads with MiXCR, one row per CDR3 protein. The sample has 57,000 or so distinct CDR3 sequences, over 9.5% seen once. Study-wide findings and caveats: The greatest degree of TCR clonal expansion was observed in HTLV-1-associated myelopathy, with the lowest in multiple sclerosis, below that of healthy controls.

J is TRBJ2-3 and V is TRBV6-2 or TRBV6-3; 11 positions match TRBD1. Sequenced input: PBMCs. The TCR sequence derives from a man aged 60-69 years in good health. The CDR3 protein is CASSRRTGGSVNTQYF. Here the CDR3 DNA reads TGTGCCAGCAGTCGCCGGACAGGGGGCAGCGTTAATACGCAGTATTTT.